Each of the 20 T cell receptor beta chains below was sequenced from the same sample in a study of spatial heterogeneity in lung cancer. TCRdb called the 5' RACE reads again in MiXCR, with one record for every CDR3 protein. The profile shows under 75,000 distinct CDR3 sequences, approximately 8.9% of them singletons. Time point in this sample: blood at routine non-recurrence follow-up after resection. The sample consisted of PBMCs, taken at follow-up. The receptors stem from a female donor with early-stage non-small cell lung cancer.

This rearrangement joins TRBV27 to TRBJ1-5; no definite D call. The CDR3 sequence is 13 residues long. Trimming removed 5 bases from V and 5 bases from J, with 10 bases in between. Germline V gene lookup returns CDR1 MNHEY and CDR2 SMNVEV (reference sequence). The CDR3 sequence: CASSLKEYQPQHF. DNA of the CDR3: TGTGCCAGCAGTCTAAAAGAGTATCAGCCCCAGCATTTT.

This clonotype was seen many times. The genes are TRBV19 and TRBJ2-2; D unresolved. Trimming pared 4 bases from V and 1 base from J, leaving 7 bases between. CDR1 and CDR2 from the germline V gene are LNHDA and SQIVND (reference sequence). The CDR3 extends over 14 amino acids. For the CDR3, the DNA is TGTGCCAGTAGTACGCTAGGGAACACCGGGGAGCTGTTTTTT. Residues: CASSTLGNTGELFF.

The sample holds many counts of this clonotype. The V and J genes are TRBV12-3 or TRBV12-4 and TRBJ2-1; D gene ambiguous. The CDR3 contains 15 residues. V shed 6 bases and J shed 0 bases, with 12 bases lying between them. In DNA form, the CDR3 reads TGTGCCAGCAGGGCGCGGCCAAGCTCCTACAATGAGCAGTTCTTC. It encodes CASRARPSSYNEQFF.

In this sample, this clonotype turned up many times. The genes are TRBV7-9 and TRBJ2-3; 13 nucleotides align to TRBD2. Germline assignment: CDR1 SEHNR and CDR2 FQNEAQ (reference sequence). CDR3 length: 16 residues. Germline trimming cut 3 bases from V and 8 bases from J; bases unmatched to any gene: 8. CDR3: CASSLAGLAGVGTQYF. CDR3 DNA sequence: TGTGCCAGCAGCTTGGCTGGACTAGCGGGAGTGGGTACGCAGTATTTT.

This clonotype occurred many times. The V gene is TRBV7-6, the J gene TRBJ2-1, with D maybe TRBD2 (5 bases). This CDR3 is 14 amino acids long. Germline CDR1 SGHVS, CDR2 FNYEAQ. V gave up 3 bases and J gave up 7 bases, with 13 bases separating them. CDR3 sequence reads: CASSFTGIANEQFF. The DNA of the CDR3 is TGTGCCAGCAGCTTTACCGGGATCGCGAATGAGCAGTTCTTC.

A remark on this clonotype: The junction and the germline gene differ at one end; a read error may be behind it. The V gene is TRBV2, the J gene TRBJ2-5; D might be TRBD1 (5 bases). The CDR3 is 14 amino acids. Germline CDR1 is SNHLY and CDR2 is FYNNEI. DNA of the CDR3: TGTGCCAGCAGTTCTCAGGGTATGCAAGAGATCCAGTACTTC. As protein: CASSSQGMQEIQYF. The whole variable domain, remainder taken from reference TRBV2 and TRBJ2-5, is EPEVTQTPSHQVTQMGQEVILRCVPISNHLYFYWYRQILGQKVEFLVSFYNNEISEKSEIFDDQFSVERPDGSNFTLKIRSTKLEDSAMYFCASSSQGMQEIQYFGPGTRLLVL.

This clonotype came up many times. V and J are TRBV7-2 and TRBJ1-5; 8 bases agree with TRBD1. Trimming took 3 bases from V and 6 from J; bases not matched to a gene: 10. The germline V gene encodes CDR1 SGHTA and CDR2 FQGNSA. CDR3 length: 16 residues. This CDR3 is CASSFWSGDRGQPQHF. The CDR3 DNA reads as TGTGCCAGCAGCTTTTGGTCCGGAGACAGGGGTCAGCCCCAGCATTTT.

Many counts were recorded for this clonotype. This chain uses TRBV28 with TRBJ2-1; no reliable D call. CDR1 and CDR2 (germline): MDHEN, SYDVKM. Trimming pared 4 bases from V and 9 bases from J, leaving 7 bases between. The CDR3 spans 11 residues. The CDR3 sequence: CASSYSREQFF. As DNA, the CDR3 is TGTGCCAGCAGTTATAGCCGTGAGCAGTTCTTC.

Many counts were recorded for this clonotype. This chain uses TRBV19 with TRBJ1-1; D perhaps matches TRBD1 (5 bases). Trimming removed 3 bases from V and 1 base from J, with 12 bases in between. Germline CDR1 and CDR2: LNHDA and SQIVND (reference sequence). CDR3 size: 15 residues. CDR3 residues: CASSMGVGRNTEAFF. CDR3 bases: TGTGCCAGTAGTATGGGGGTTGGAAGGAACACTGAAGCTTTCTTT.

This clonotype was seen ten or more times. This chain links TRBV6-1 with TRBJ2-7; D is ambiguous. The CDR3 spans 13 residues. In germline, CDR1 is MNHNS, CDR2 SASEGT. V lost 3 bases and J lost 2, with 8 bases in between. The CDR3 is CASSEPGTYEQYF. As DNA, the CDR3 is TGTGCCAGCAGTGAGCCAGGAACCTACGAGCAGTACTTC.

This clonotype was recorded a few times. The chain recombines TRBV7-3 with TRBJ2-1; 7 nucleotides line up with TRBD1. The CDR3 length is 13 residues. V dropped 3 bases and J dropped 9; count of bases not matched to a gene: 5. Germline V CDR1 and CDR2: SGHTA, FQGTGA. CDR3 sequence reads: CASSFRGLGEQFF. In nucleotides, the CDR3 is TGTGCCAGCAGCTTCAGGGGGTTGGGTGAGCAGTTCTTC.

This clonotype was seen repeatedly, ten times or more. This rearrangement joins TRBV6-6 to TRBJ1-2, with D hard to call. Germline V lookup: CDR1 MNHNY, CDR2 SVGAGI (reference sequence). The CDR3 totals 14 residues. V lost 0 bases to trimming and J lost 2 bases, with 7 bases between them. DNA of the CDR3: TGTGCCAGCAGTTACTCCGGACTCAACTATGGCTACACCTTC. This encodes CASSYSGLNYGYTF.

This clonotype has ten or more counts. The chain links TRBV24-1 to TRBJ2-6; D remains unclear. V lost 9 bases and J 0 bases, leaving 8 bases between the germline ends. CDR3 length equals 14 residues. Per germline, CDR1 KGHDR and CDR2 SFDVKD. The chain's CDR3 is CATLQFSGANVLTF. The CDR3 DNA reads TGTGCCACCCTACAGTTCTCTGGGGCCAACGTCCTGACTTTC.

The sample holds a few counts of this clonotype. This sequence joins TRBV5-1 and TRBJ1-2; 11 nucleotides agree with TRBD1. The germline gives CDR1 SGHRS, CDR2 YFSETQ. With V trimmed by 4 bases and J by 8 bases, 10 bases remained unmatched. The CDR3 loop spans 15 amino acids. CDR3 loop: CASSLRTGGASGYTF. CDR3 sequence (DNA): TGCGCCAGCAGCCTGCGGACAGGGGGCGCGTCGGGCTACACCTTC.

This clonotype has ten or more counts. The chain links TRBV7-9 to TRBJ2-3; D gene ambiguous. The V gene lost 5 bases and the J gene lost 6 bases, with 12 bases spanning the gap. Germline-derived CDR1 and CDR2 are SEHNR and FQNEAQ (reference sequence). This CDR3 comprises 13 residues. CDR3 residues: CASSPMAGDTQYF. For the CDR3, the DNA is TGTGCCAGCAGCCCCATGGCTGGGGATACGCAGTATTTT.

The CDR3 loop reads CANSPPTGGKDEQYF. CDR3 nucleotides: TGTGCCAACAGCCCTCCGACAGGGGGAAAAGACGAGCAGTACTTC. This chain uses TRBV6-5 with TRBJ2-7; 9 bases fit TRBD1. CDR3 size: 15 residues. The trim removed 10 bases at V and 5 bases at J, leaving 15 bases unmatched. Germline V gene data show CDR1 as MNHEY and CDR2 as SVGAGI.

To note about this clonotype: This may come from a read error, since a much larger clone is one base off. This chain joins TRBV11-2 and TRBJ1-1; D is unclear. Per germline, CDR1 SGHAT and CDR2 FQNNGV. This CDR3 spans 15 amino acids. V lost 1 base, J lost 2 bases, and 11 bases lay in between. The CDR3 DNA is TGTGCCAGCAGCTTAGGAGCGGCAGACAACACTGAAGCTTTCTTT. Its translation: CASSLGAADNTEAFF.

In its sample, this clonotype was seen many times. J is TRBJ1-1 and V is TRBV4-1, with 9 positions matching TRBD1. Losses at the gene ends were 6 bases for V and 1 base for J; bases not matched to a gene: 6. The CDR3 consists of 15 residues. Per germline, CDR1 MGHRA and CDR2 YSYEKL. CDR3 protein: CASRRGQGTNTEAFF. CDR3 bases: TGCGCCAGCAGACGGGGACAGGGTACGAACACTGAAGCTTTCTTT.

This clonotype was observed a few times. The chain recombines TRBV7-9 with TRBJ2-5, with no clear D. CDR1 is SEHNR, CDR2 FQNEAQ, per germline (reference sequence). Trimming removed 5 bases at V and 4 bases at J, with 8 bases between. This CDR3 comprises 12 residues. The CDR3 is CASSRVGETQYF. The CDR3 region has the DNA TGTGCCAGCAGCCGCGTCGGAGAGACCCAGTACTTC.

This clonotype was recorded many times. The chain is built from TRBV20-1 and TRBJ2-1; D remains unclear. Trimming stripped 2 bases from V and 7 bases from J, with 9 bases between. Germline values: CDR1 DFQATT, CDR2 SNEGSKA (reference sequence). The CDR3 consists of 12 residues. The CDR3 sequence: CSARKLLNEQFF. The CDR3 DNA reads TGCAGTGCTAGAAAACTCCTGAATGAGCAGTTCTTC.